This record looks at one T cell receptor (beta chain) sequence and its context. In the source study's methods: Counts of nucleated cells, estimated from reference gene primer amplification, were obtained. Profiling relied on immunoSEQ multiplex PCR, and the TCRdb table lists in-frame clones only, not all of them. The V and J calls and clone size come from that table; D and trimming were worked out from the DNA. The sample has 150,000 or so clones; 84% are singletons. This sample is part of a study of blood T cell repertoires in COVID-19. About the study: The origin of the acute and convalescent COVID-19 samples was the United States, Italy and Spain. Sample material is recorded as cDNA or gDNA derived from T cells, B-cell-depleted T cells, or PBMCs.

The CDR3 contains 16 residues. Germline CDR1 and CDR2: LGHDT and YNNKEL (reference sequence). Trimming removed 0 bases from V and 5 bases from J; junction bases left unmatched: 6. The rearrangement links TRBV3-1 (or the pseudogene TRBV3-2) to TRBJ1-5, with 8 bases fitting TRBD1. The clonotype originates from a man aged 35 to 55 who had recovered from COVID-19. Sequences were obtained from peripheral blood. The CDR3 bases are TGTGCCAGCAGCCAAGATCCCCAGGGGGCACATCAGCCCCAGCATTTT. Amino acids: CASSQDPQGAHQPQHF.